A single sample gave rise to the 20 T cell receptor beta chains below, sequenced in a study of cytomegalovirus exposure and HLA in healthy donors. Generated by immunoSEQ multiplex PCR, the TCRdb table keeps only in-frame clones and is missing some. The sample shows 250,000 or so clones, roughly 89% of them seen only once. Sequences were obtained from PBMCs. The receptors derive from a woman aged 18 to 35 in good health and CMV-seronegative.

The V call is TRBV2, the J call TRBJ2-2; TRBD1 might be the D (5 bases). Per germline, CDR1 SNHLY and CDR2 FYNNEI. The CDR3 spans 16 residues. V lost 2 bases, J lost 2 bases, and 12 bases lay in between. DNA of the CDR3: TGTGCCAGCAGTGAACCCTCAGGGATCAACACCGGGGAGCTGTTTTTT. This codes for CASSEPSGINTGELFF.

The chain recombines TRBV11-2 with TRBJ2-3, with a possible D match to TRBD1 (5 bases). CDR1 SGHAT and CDR2 FQNNGV come from the germline V gene. V was clipped by 1 base and J by 6 bases, with 14 bases between them. The CDR3 totals 15 residues. The CDR3 DNA reads TGTGCCAGCAGCTTAGGGGGCAGCTCTAAGGATACGCAGTATTTT. Amino acid sequence: CASSLGGSSKDTQYF.

V usage is TRBV5-1 and J usage is TRBJ1-6; 9 bases align to TRBD1. Germline-derived CDR1 and CDR2 are SGHRS and YFSETQ. V trimming: 2 bases; J trimming: 4 bases; junction bases outside the gene matches: 13. The CDR3 loop spans 19 amino acids. CDR3 loop: CASSLKGQGINQYNSPLHF. The CDR3 DNA is TGCGCCAGCAGCTTAAAGGGACAGGGAATTAACCAGTATAATTCACCCCTCCACTTT.

V gene TRBV11-2 combines with J gene TRBJ2-5, with a possible D match to TRBD1 (5 bases). The V end lost 3 bases, the J end lost 5 bases, and 22 bases lay between the germline ends. This CDR3 comprises 17 residues. Germline CDR1 reads SGHAT; CDR2 reads FQNNGV. This CDR3 reads CASSFQRLGARLETQYF. In nucleotides, the CDR3 is TGTGCCAGCAGCTTTCAAAGATTAGGGGCGCGGTTGGAGACCCAGTACTTC.

V usage is TRBV7-6 and J usage is TRBJ1-6, with 9 bases fitting TRBD1. Germline CDR1 and CDR2: SGHVS and FNYEAQ. This CDR3 spans 15 amino acids. V lost 3 bases and J lost 8; bases outside the gene matches: 5. The CDR3 DNA reads TGTGCCAGCAGCTTGGGGACAGGGAAATATTCACCCCTCCACTTT. Protein: CASSLGTGKYSPLHF.

The chain uses TRBV7-2 and TRBJ2-1, with unresolved D. The CDR3 covers 13 residues. V lost 8 bases and J lost 5, with 13 bases in between. Germline CDR1 SGHTA, CDR2 FQGNSA. The DNA for the CDR3 is TGTGCCAGCGCCCTTGGAGAGAACAATGAGCAGTTCTTC. It yields the protein CASALGENNEQFF.

The gene calls are TRBV6-1 and TRBJ2-7, with unresolved D. CDR1 MNHNS and CDR2 SASEGT come from the germline V gene. This CDR3 has 15 residues. Trimming pared 6 bases from V and 1 base from J, leaving 16 bases between. Here the CDR3 reads CASSSHDWLSYEQYV. The DNA for the CDR3 is TGTGCCAGCAGCAGTCACGACTGGTTATCCTACGAGCAGTACGTC.

J is TRBJ2-2 and V is TRBV5-1, with 8 bases lining up with TRBD1. Germline CDR1 is SGHRS and CDR2 is YFSETQ. This CDR3 contains 15 residues. The V segment lost 1 base and the J segment 5 bases; nucleotides outside the gene matches: 4. This CDR3 is CASSLSTGATGELFF. The CDR3 nucleotides read TGCGCCAGCAGCTTGTCGACAGGGGCAACCGGGGAGCTGTTTTTT.

This chain connects TRBV18 to TRBJ1-1; D is unresolved. Germline values: CDR1 KGHSH, CDR2 LQKENI. The CDR3 runs 12 residues. V was clipped by 6 bases and J by 5 bases, with 10 bases between them. The CDR3 DNA follows: TGTGCCAGCTCCAGTGGAGGGACTGAAGCTTTCTTT. Its translation: CASSSGGTEAFF.

The chain combines TRBV5-6 with TRBJ2-3, with D possibly TRBD1 on 5 matching bases. This CDR3 is 17 amino acids long. Germline V gives CDR1 SGHDT, CDR2 YYEEEE. Trimming removed 1 base from V and 0 bases from J, with 15 bases in between. The CDR3: CASSLPRASLSTDTQYF. CDR3 nucleotide sequence: TGTGCCAGCAGCTTGCCCAGGGCCTCCCTCAGCACAGATACGCAGTATTTT.

CDR3 region: CAWIGGPTYNEQFF. The DNA of the CDR3 is TGTGCCTGGATAGGTGGGCCCACTTACAATGAGCAGTTCTTC. V gene TRBV30 combines with J gene TRBJ2-1; D ambiguous. Looked up from germline, CDR1 is GTSNPN and CDR2 is SVGIG (reference sequence). Trimming cost V 4 bases and J 4 bases, with 14 bases left between them. The CDR3 contains 14 residues.

The genes are TRBV19 and TRBJ2-5; 7 bases agree with TRBD1. Germline loops: CDR1 LNHDA, CDR2 SQIVND (reference sequence). J lost 2 bases, V lost 9 bases, and 6 bases had no gene match. The CDR3 is 13 residues long. The DNA of the CDR3 is TGTGCCAGCCAATACAGGGGACAAGAGACCCAGTACTTC. Translation gives CASQYRGQETQYF. Complete variable domain (other parts from reference TRBV19 and TRBJ2-5): DGGITQSPKYLFRKEGQNVTLSCEQNLNHDAMYWYRQDPGQGLRLIYYSQIVNDFQKGDIAEGYSVSREKKESFPLTVTSAQKNPTAFYLCASQYRGQETQYFGPGTRLLVL.

The rearrangement links TRBV29-1 to TRBJ1-5, with 8 nucleotides matching TRBD1. The CDR3 loop spans 14 amino acids. Germline V gene data show CDR1 as SQVTM and CDR2 as ANQGSEA. V lost 6 bases to trimming and J lost 5 bases; unmatched junction nucleotides: 9. The CDR3, as DNA: TGCAGCGTCGATGCAGGGGGCGGCGATCAGCCCCAGCATTTT. Translating gives CSVDAGGGDQPQHF.

This sequence joins TRBV28 and TRBJ2-7; no clear D. From germline, CDR1 is MDHEN and CDR2 SYDVKM. Trimming removed 5 bases at V and 0 bases at J, with 14 bases between. The CDR3 is made up of 15 amino acids. CDR3: CASSPLKQSSYEQYV. As DNA, the CDR3 is TGTGCCAGCAGTCCCCTTAAACAGAGCTCCTACGAGCAGTACGTC.

The chain links TRBV11-2 to TRBJ2-7; D might be TRBD2 (6 bases). Germline loops: CDR1 SGHAT, CDR2 FQNNGV. The CDR3 length is 16 residues. Trimming shortened V by 5 bases and J by 1 base, and 18 bases separated the two germline ends. The CDR3: CASSRGNSAYSYEQYF. CDR3 nucleotides: TGTGCCAGCAGCCGGGGGAACAGTGCTTATTCCTACGAGCAGTACTTC. Variable domain in full (rest from reference TRBV11-2 and TRBJ2-7): EAGVAQSPRYKIIEKRQSVAFWCNPISGHATLYWYQQILGQGPKLLIQFQNNGVVDDSQLPKDRFSAERLKGVDSTLKIQPAKLEDSAVYLCASSRGNSAYSYEQYFGPGTRLTVT.

DNA of the CDR3: TGTGCCAGCAGCATACTCGATGGGGCCAACGTCCTGACTTTC. This sequence encodes CASSILDGANVLTF. The chain uses TRBV6-6 and TRBJ2-6; D ambiguous. Germline CDR1 is MNHNY and CDR2 is SVGAGI (reference sequence). The CDR3 contains 14 residues. V lost 6 bases and J 3 bases, leaving 9 bases between the germline ends.

This chain connects TRBV6-5 to TRBJ2-2; D is uncertain. The V gene's germline CDR1 is MNHEY and CDR2 SVGAGI. The CDR3 extends over 15 amino acids. Trimming stripped 6 bases from V and 0 bases from J, with 11 bases between. DNA for the CDR3: TGTGCCAGCAGGCCTCCAGGCACGAACACCGGGGAGCTGTTTTTT. Residues: CASRPPGTNTGELFF.

This clone was counted a few times. The chain employs TRBV30 and TRBJ1-1; TRBD1 agrees at 7 bases. The CDR3 extends over 16 amino acids. CDR1 and CDR2 (germline): GTSNPN, SVGIG (reference sequence). J gave up 8 bases and V 4 bases, and 19 bases lay outside the gene matches. The CDR3 sequence: CAWNTPLTGRPQEAFF. The CDR3 DNA reads TGTGCCTGGAACACTCCCCTGACAGGGAGGCCCCAAGAAGCTTTCTTT. The complete variable domain, with remaining parts taken from reference TRBV30 and TRBJ1-1, reads SQTIHQWPATLVQPVGSPLSLECTVEGTSNPNLYWYRQAAGRGLQLLFYSVGIGQISSEVPQNLSASRPQDRQFILSSKKLLLSDSGFYLCAWNTPLTGRPQEAFFGQGTRLTVV.

This clone has just one count. The chain is built from TRBV27 and TRBJ2-3; 11 positions match TRBD2. V lost 5 bases and J lost 4; bases outside the gene matches: 17. Germline lookup yields CDR1 MNHEY and CDR2 SMNVEV (reference sequence). The CDR3 contains 19 residues. CDR3 sequence reads: CASSPPGQVVAGGPDTQYF. The DNA for the CDR3 is TGTGCCAGCAGTCCCCCCGGGCAGGTGGTAGCGGGGGGGCCAGATACGCAGTATTTT.

The genes are TRBV19 and TRBJ1-4; D call uncertain. The germline gives CDR1 LNHDA, CDR2 SQIVND (reference sequence). The CDR3 has 15 amino acids. With 3 bases removed from V and 4 bases from J, the gap between germline ends came to 12 bases. CDR3 protein: CASSMYPSGNEKLFF. The CDR3 DNA reads TGTGCCAGTAGTATGTACCCCAGCGGTAATGAAAAACTGTTTTTT.